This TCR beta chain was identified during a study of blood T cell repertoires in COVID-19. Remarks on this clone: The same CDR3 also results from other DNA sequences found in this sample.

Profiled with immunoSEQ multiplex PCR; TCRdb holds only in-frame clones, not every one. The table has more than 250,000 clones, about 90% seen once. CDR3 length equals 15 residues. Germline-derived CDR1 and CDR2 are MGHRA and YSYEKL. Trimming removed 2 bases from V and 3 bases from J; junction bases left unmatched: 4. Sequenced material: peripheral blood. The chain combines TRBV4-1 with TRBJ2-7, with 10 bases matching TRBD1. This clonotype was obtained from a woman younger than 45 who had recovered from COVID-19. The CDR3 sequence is CASSQPRDRGYEQYF. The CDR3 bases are TGCGCCAGCAGCCAACCTCGGGACAGGGGCTACGAGCAGTACTTC.